This T cell receptor beta chain was retrieved from a study of neurological immune-mediated disorders. Broader study findings: The highest TCR clonal expansion occurred in HTLV-1-associated myelopathy; multiple sclerosis fell below healthy controls. TCR-beta repertoires seemed private in all groups, with no expanded CDR3 amino acid sequences shared.

The method for making cDNA was 5'RACE, and it used 10-nucleotide random UMIs. TCRdb re-called the 5' RACE reads with MiXCR, one entry per CDR3 protein. Here the sample spans tens of thousands of distinct CDR3 sequences, 10% being singletons. CDR1 DFQATT and CDR2 SNEGSKA come from the germline V gene (reference sequence). The CDR3 is made up of 14 amino acids. V lost 5 bases and J lost 1, with 13 bases in between. This clonotype was observed at least ten times. What it binds is unknown. PBMCs stored at -80 C, numbering 2 million, were the origin of the unsorted libraries. This clonotype originated in a woman aged 25-40 years with HTLV-1-associated myelopathy (HAM/TSP). Sequencing was performed on PBMCs. The chain is built from TRBV20-1 and TRBJ2-3; possible D gene TRBD1, 6 bases. The chain's CDR3 is CSALDRWRTDTQYF. The CDR3 region has the DNA TGCAGTGCTCTTGACAGGTGGCGCACAGATACGCAGTATTTT.